This T cell receptor beta chain emerged from a study of T cell responses to AZD1222 COVID-19 vaccine. Turning to the study itself: Recipients boosted at about 4 weeks or about 12 weeks are pooled.

General study findings and limits: Possibly, clonal diversity was underestimated; donors were largely white British and included more females. At study baseline, merely roughly 6 AZD1222 recipients were seropositive.

The table came from immunoSEQ multiplex PCR; TCRdb's copy has only in-frame clones and leaves some out. The sample includes 94,000 or so clones, approximately 87% seen only once; the top ten take approximately 30%. A note on this clone: No antigen is known for it.

CDR3 size: 12 residues. The V and J ends lost 4 bases and 4 bases respectively, with 7 bases between them. Germline V gene lookup returns CDR1 LNHDA and CDR2 SQIVND (reference sequence). This chain connects TRBV19 to TRBJ2-5, with a weak D call TRBD2 (6 bases). The clonotype originates from an adult in good health. The specimen comprised peripheral blood, sampled on day 0 of AZD1222 vaccination. The CDR3 nucleotides read TGTGCCAGTAGTACCGGGGGAGAGACCCAGTACTTC. Amino acids: CASSTGGETQYF.